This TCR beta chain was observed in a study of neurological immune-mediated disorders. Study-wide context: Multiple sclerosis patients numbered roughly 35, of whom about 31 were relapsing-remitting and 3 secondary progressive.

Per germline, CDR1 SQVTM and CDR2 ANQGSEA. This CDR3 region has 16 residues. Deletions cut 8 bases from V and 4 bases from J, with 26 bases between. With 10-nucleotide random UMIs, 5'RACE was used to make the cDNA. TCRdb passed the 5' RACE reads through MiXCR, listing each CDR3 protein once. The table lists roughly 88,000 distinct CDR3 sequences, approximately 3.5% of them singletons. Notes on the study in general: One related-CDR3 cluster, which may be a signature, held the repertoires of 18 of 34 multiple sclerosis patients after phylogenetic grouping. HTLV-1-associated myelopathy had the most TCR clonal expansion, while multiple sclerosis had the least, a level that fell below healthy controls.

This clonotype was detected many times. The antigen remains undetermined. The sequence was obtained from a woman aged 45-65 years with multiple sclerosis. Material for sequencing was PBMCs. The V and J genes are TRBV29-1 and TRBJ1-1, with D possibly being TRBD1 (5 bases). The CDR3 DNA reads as TGCAGCCCTCCTCTGTCACCCAGGGTAGGGGTCACTGAAGCTTTCTTT. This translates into CSPPLSPRVGVTEAFF.